These 14 T cell receptor beta chains share one sample of origin, sequenced in a study of blood T cell repertoires in COVID-19. The assay was immunoSEQ multiplex PCR, and TCRdb's table has in-frame clones only and misses some. The repertoire holds about 140,000 clones, with about 84% as singletons. The material sequenced was PBMCs or T cells enriched from blood (not recorded which). These receptors all come from a woman younger than 35 who had been exposed to COVID-19.

V gene TRBV6-5 combines with J gene TRBJ1-5; maybe TRBD1 (6 bases). This CDR3 has 15 residues. Trimming left V 5 bases short and J 5 bases short, with 16 bases between. The germline gives CDR1 MNHEY, CDR2 SVGAGI. The CDR3 is CASSPNRDIYQPQHF. As DNA, the CDR3 is TGTGCCAGCAGTCCCAACCGGGACATCTATCAGCCCCAGCATTTT.

The rearrangement joins TRBV5-1 to TRBJ1-2; the match to TRBD1 covers 9 bases. There are 14 residues in the CDR3. The germline CDR1 and CDR2 sequences are SGHRS and YFSETQ. V lost 2 bases and J lost 7; bases outside the gene matches: 6. The CDR3 reads CASSFQGDRVGYTF. The CDR3 DNA sequence: TGCGCCAGCAGCTTCCAGGGGGACAGGGTTGGCTACACCTTC. The full variable domain, its missing parts supplied by reference TRBV5-1 and TRBJ1-2, is KAGVTQTPRYLIKTRGQQVTLSCSPISGHRSVSWYQQTPGQGLQFLFEYFSETQRNKGNFPGRFSGRQFSNSRSEMNVSTLELGDSALYLCASSFQGDRVGYTFGSGTRLTVV.

The chain joins TRBV28 to TRBJ1-4; 9 bases are shared with TRBD1. V lost 5 bases, J lost 11 bases, and 9 bases stayed unmatched. The CDR3 has 14 residues. Germline lookup yields CDR1 MDHEN and CDR2 SYDVKM. The CDR3 spells CASSPTGTGNKLFF. In DNA form, the CDR3 reads TGTGCCAGCAGTCCCACCGGGACAGGGAACAAACTGTTTTTT.

This rearrangement joins TRBV30 to TRBJ2-5; D perhaps matches TRBD1 (5 bases). Per germline, CDR1 GTSNPN and CDR2 SVGIG (reference sequence). Trimming shortened V by 1 base and J by 3 bases, and 15 bases separated the two germline ends. CDR3 length: 15 amino acids. CDR3 sequence: CAWSDLGAVEETQYF. The CDR3, as DNA: TGTGCCTGGAGTGACCTTGGGGCGGTCGAAGAGACCCAGTACTTC.

The chain uses TRBV28 and TRBJ1-5, with 9 positions matching TRBD1. The germline V gene has CDR1 MDHEN and CDR2 SYDVKM. Germline trimming cut 7 bases from V and 1 base from J; bases unmatched to any gene: 8. There are 16 residues in the CDR3. The DNA for the CDR3 is TGTGCCAGCAAGACAGGGGGTAGGGTAAGCAATCAGCCCCAGCATTTT. Protein product: CASKTGGRVSNQPQHF. The complete variable domain, with remaining parts taken from reference TRBV28 and TRBJ1-5, reads DVKVTQSSRYLVKRTGEKVFLECVQDMDHENMFWYRQDPGLGLRLIYFSYDVKMKEKGDIPEGYSVSREKKERFSLILESASTNQTSMYLCASKTGGRVSNQPQHFGDGTRLSIL.

J is TRBJ1-6 and V is TRBV7-9, with TRBD1 identical over 11 bases. CDR1 SEHNR and CDR2 FQNEAQ come from the germline V gene (reference sequence). Trimming cost V 5 bases and J 2 bases; bases outside gene matches: 11. The CDR3 has 19 amino acids. The CDR3 spells CASSAGQGARVPYNSPLHF. The CDR3 DNA is TGTGCCAGCAGCGCTGGACAGGGGGCGCGAGTCCCCTATAATTCACCCCTCCACTTT.

This clone was recorded once. This chain's CDR3 is CAWSVAGSAYNSPLHF. In DNA, the CDR3 is TGTGCCTGGAGTGTTGCAGGGTCCGCCTATAATTCACCCCTCCACTTT. The J gene is TRBJ1-6, the V gene TRBV30; D is possibly TRBD1 (5 bases). The CDR3 is 16 residues long. Germline V lookup: CDR1 GTSNPN, CDR2 SVGIG (reference sequence). Deletions cut 0 bases from V and 2 bases from J, with 11 bases between.

The chain recombines TRBV5-4 with TRBJ2-1; maybe TRBD1 (5 bases). Trimming removed 2 bases from V and 3 bases from J, with 12 bases in between. The CDR3 is made up of 15 amino acids. From germline, CDR1 is SGHNT and CDR2 YYREEE (reference sequence). The CDR3 sequence: CASSFPRQHYNEQFF. The CDR3, as DNA: TGTGCCAGCAGCTTTCCAAGACAGCACTACAATGAGCAGTTCTTC.

This chain joins TRBV9 and TRBJ1-2; 9 bases are a match to TRBD1. Losses at the gene ends were 3 bases for V and 6 bases for J; bases not matched to a gene: 3. Germline V CDR1 and CDR2: SGDLS, YYNGEE. This CDR3 comprises 13 residues. DNA for the CDR3: TGTGCCAGCAGCGCCCGGGACAGGGATGGCTACACCTTC. Translation: CASSARDRDGYTF.

The genes are TRBV29-1 and TRBJ1-2; 7 nucleotides align to TRBD1. The CDR3 contains 14 residues. V trimming: 2 bases; J trimming: 3 bases; junction bases outside the gene matches: 6. Germline-derived CDR1 and CDR2 are SQVTM and ANQGSEA. For the CDR3, the DNA is TGCAGCGTTGAATTGGCAGGGGGGCACTATGGCTACACCTTC. Encoded protein: CSVELAGGHYGYTF. The complete variable domain, with remaining parts taken from reference TRBV29-1 and TRBJ1-2, reads SAVISQKPSRDICQRGTSLTIQCQVDSQVTMMFWYRQQPGQSLTLIATANQGSEATYESGFVIDKFPISRPNLTFSTLTVSNMSPEDSSIYLCSVELAGGHYGYTFGSGTRLTVV.

This clone has just one count. This chain links TRBV5-4 with TRBJ2-1; 12 nucleotides agree with TRBD2. The germline V gene has CDR1 SGHNT and CDR2 YYREEE (reference sequence). Unmatched junction bases numbered 8, after V lost 4 bases and J lost 9 bases. The CDR3 has 15 residues. Here the CDR3 DNA reads TGTGCCAGCAGCCTACGACTAGCGGGAGTAGGTGAGCAGTTCTTC. Residues: CASSLRLAGVGEQFF.

The CDR3 DNA reads TGTGCCAGCAGCCACCTCGACAGGGAAGCTTTCTTT. Protein: CASSHLDREAFF. V gene TRBV3-1 (or the pseudogene TRBV3-2) combines with J gene TRBJ1-1; TRBD1 might be the D (6 bases). Deletions cut 3 bases from V and 8 bases from J, with 10 bases between. This CDR3 region has 12 residues. Per germline, CDR1 LGHDT and CDR2 YNNKEL (reference sequence).

J is TRBJ1-5 and V is TRBV30, with TRBD1 matching 9 bases. This CDR3 is built from 16 residues. Germline V gene data show CDR1 as GTSNPN and CDR2 as SVGIG (reference sequence). The V segment lost 0 bases and the J segment 0 bases; nucleotides outside the gene matches: 3. The CDR3 DNA is TGTGCCTGGAGTGTAGGGACAGGGTATAGCAATCAGCCCCAGCATTTT. Encoded protein: CAWSVGTGYSNQPQHF.

The chain carries TRBV28 and TRBJ1-2, with 8 bases identical to TRBD1. V lost 4 bases, J lost 8 bases, and 18 bases stayed unmatched. The CDR3 contains 17 residues. The V gene's germline CDR1 is MDHEN and CDR2 SYDVKM. The chain's CDR3 is CASSSGQGGNPLFGYTF. The CDR3 DNA sequence: TGTGCCAGCAGTTCCGGACAGGGAGGGAACCCACTTTTCGGCTACACCTTC.